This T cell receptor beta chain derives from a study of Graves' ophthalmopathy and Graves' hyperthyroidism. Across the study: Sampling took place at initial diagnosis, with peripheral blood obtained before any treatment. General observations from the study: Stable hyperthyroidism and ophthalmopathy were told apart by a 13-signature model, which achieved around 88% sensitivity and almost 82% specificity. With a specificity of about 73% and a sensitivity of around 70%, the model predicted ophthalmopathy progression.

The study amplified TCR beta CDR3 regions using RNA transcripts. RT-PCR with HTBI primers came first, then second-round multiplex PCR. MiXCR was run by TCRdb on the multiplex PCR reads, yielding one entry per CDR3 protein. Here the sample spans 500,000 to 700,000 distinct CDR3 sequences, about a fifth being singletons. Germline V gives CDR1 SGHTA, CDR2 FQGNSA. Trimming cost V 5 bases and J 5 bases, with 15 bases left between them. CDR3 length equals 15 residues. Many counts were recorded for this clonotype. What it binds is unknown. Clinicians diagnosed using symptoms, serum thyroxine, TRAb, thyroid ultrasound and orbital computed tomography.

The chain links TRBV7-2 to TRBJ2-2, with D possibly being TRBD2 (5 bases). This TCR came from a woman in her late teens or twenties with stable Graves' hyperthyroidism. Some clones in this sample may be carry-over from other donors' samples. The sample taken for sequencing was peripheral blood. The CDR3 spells CASSVGLAGTGELFF. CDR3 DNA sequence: TGTGCCAGCAGCGTAGGCCTAGCTGGGACCGGGGAGCTGTTTTTT.